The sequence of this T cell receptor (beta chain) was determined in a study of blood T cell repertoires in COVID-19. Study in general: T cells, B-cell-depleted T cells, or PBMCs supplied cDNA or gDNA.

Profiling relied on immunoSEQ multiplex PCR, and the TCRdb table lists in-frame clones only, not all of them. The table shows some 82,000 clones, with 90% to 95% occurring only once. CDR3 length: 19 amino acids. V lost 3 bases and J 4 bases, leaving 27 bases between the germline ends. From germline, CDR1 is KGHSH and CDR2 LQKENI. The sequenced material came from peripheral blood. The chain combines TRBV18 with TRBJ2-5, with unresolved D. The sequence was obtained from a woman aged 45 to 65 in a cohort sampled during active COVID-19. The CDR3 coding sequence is TGTGCCAGCTCACCCTCCGCACTCGGCTCCCTCCAAGGCGGAGAGACCCAGTACTTC. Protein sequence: CASSPSALGSLQGGETQYF.